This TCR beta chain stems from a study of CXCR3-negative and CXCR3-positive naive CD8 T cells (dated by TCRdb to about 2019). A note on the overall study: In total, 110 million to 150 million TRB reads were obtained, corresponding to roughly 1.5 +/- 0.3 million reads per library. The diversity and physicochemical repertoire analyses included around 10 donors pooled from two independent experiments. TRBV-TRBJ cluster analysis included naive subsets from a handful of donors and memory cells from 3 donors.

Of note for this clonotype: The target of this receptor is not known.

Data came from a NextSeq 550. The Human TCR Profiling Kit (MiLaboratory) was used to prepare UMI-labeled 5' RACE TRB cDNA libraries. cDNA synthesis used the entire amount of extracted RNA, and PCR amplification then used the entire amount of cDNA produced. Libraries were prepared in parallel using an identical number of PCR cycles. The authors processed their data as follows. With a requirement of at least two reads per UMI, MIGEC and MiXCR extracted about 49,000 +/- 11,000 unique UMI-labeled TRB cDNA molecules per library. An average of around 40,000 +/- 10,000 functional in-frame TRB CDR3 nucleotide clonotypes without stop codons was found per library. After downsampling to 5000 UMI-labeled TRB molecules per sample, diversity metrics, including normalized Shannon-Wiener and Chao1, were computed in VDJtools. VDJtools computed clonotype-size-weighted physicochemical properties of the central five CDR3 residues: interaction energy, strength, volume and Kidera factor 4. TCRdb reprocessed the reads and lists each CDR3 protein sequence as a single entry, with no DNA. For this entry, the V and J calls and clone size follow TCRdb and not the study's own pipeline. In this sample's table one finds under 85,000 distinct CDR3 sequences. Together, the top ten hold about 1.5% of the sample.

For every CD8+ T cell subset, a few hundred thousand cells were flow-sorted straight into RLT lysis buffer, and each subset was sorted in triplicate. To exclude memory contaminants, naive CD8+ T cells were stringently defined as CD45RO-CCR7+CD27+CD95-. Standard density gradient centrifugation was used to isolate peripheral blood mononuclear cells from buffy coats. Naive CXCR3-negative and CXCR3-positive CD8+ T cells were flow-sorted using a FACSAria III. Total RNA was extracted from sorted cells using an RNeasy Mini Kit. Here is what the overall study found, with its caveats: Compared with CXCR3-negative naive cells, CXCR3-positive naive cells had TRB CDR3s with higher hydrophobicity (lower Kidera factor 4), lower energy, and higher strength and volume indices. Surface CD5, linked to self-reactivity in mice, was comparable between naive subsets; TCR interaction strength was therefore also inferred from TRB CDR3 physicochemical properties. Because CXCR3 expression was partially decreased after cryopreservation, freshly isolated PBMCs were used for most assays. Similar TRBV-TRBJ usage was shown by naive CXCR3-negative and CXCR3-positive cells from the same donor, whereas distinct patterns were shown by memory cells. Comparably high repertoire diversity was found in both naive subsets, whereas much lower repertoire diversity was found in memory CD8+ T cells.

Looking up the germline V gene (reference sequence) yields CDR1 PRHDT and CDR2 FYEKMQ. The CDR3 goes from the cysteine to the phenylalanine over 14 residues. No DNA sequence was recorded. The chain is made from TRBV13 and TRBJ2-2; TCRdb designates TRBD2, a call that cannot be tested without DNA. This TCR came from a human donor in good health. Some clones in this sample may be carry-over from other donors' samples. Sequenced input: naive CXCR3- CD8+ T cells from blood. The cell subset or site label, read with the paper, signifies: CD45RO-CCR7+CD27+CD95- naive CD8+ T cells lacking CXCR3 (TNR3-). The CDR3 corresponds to CASSLGLGGGELFF.